This T cell receptor beta chain was recorded in a study of control samples from healthy donors and cancer patients. The germline V gene encodes CDR1 MNHEY and CDR2 SMNVEV (reference sequence). Trimming removed 5 bases at V and 4 bases at J, with 20 bases between. CDR3 length equals 16 residues. Sequencing used immunoSEQ multiplex PCR; TCRdb keeps in-frame clones, though not all of them. The sample holds around 120,000 clones, roughly 87% seen once. The V and J genes are TRBV27 and TRBJ1-2; D remains unclear. The clonotype comes from a man aged 35 to 55 in good health. Sequencing used blood. The CDR3, as DNA: TGTGCCAGCAGTCCCCTTAGTGGAGCGGGGATCTATGGCTACACCTTC. Translated, it gives CASSPLSGAGIYGYTF.